This TCR beta chain originates from a study of blood T cell repertoires in COVID-19. Method: immunoSEQ multiplex PCR; TCRdb's copy keeps in-frame clones and lacks some. Of under 200,000 clones listed, around 84% are singletons. V gave up 5 bases and J gave up 1 base, with 12 bases separating them. From germline, CDR1 is MNHEY and CDR2 SVGAGI. This CDR3 region has 15 residues. The receptor was isolated from a man aged 50-59 years with active or convalescent COVID-19. The chain joins TRBV6-5 to TRBJ1-3; D is uncertain. Sequenced input: peripheral blood. CDR3 region: CASSTLDSSGNTIYF. The CDR3 region has the DNA TGTGCCAGCAGTACCTTGGACTCTTCTGGAAACACCATATATTTT.